A single TCR beta chain is shown here with its context. Its specificity is unknown. Individual cDNA molecules each received unique molecular identifiers attached to them. TCRdb reprocessed the 5' RACE reads with MiXCR, giving one entry per CDR3 protein. The table records 85,000 to 100,000 distinct CDR3 sequences, around 17% of them present only once. This specimen belongs to a study of early T cells in non-severe SARS-CoV-2 infection. Study summary: Chains were unpaired, as sequencing was done on bulk RNA from unsorted whole blood. The study, taken as a whole, reports: Sequences matched to VDJdb favored anti-spike CD8 responses, while private and CD4 specificities were missed.

The germline gives CDR1 MDHEN, CDR2 SYDVKM. J gave up 11 bases and V 6 bases, and 9 bases lay outside the gene matches. The CDR3 spans 13 residues. The sequence was obtained from an adult who was a healthcare worker with PCR-confirmed SARS-CoV-2 infection or an uninfected control (not recorded which). Sequenced here: whole blood, sampled at baseline. The genes are TRBV28 and TRBJ1-1; 10 bases line up with TRBD1. CDR3 sequence reads: CASSPGQGDLAFF. CDR3 bases: TGTGCCAGCAGCCCAGGACAGGGGGATCTGGCTTTCTTT.